This T cell receptor beta chain was retrieved from a study of cytomegalovirus exposure and HLA in healthy donors. The PCR had 60 Vbeta and 13 Jbeta primers. Some clones are missing from TCRdb's copy, which holds only in-frame ones; the method was immunoSEQ multiplex PCR. The table records approximately 91,000 clones, approximately 69% of them present only once. The V and J ends lost 5 bases and 4 bases respectively, with 14 bases between them. Germline CDR1 reads SGHAT; CDR2 reads FQNNGV. The CDR3 runs to 14 residues. This TCR was recovered from a female donor in good health and CMV-seronegative. Sequencing was done on a sample of PBMCs. V gene TRBV11-2 combines with J gene TRBJ1-1; D is possibly TRBD1 (5 bases). CDR3 in amino acids: CASSPLRGTTEAFF. The CDR3 DNA reads as TGTGCCAGCAGCCCCCTCCGCGGGACCACTGAAGCTTTCTTT.